The clone carrying this TCR beta chain was seen repeatedly, ten times or more. This record comes from a study of early T cells in non-severe SARS-CoV-2 infection. Between the trimmed V and J ends, which lost 1 base and 1 base, there was a span of 11 bases. CDR3 length: 16 residues. CDR1 is SGHAT, CDR2 FQNNGV, per germline. TCRdb analysed the 5' RACE reads with MiXCR anew, one entry per CDR3 protein. The sample has some 52,000 distinct CDR3 sequences; around 7.5% are singletons. Sequencing was carried out using whole blood. The source is an adult who was a healthcare worker with PCR-confirmed SARS-CoV-2 infection or an uninfected control (not recorded which). The J gene is TRBJ1-5, the V gene TRBV11-2; the D is unclear. CDR3 sequence reads: CASSLVPGISNQPQHF. The DNA for the CDR3 is TGTGCCAGCAGCTTAGTTCCGGGTATAAGCAATCAGCCCCAGCATTTT.